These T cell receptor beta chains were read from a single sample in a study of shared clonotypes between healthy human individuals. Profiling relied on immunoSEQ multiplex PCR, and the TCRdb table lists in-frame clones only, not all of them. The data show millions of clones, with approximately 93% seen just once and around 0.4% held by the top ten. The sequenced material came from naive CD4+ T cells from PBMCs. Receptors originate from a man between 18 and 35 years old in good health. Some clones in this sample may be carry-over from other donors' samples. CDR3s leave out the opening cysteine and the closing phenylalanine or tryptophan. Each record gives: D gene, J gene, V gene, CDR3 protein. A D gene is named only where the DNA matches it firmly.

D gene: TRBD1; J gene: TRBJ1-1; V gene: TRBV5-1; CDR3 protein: ASSPLGQGHTEAF
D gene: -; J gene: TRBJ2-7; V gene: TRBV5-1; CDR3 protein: ASSLEAGAGSEQY
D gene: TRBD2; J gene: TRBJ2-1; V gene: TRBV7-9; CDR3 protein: ASSSYSGRSYNEQF
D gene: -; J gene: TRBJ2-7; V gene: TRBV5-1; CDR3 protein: ASSLETGAFYEQY
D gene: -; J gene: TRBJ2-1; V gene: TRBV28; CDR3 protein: ASSGSSYNEQF
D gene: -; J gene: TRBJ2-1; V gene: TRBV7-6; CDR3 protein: ASSLDGPYNEQF
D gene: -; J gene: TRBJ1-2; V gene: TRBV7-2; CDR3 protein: ASSLDGNYGYT
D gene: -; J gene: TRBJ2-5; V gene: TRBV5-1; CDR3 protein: ASSSAEQETQY
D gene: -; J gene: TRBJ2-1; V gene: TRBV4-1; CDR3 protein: ASSQVLGWDNEQF
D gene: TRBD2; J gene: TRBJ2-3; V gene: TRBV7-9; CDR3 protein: ASSPGTSGMPSTDTQY
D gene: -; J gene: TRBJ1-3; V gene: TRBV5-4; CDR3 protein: ASSLGGSSSGNTIY
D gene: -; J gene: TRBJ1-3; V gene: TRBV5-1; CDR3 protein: ASSLEARGNTIY
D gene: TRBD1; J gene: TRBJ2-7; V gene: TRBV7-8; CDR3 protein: ASSPFRDSLEQY